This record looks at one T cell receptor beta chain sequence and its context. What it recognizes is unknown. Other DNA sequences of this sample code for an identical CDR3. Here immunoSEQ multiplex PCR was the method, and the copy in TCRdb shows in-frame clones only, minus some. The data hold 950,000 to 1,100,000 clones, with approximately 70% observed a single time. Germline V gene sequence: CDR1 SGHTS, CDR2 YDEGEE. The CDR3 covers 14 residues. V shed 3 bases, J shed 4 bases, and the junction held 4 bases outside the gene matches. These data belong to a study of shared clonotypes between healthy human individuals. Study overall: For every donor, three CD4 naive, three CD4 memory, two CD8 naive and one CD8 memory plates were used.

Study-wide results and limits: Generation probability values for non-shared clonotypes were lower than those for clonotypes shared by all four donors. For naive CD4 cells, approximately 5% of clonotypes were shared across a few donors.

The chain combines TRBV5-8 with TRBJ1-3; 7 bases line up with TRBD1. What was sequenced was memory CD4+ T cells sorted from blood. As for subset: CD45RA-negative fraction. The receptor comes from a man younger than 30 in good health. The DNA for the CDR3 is TGTGCCAGCAGCTACCGGGACAGCGGAAACACCATATATTTT. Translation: CASSYRDSGNTIYF.